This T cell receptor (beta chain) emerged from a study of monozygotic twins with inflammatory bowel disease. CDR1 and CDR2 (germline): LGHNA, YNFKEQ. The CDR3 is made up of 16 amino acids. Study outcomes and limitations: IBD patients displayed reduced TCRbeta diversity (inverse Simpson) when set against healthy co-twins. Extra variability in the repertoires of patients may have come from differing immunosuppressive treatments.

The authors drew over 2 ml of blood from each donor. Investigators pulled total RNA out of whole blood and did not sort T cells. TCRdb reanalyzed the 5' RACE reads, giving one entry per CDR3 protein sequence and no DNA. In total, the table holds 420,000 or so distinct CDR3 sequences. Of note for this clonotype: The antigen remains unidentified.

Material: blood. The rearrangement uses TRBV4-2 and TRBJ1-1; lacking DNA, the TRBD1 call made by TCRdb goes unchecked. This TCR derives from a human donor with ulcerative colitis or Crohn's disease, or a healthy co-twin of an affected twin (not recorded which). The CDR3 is CASSQAAGGSNTEAFF.